The T cell receptor (beta chain) under discussion was sequenced for a study of T cells after yellow fever vaccination. Notes on the study in general: Although the secondary response was weaker, it peaked faster, at day 5 versus 15. Clones that expanded after primary vaccination mostly reappeared after the booster (around 96% CD4, about 89% CD8). Of the clonotypes, a small share occurred in both CD4 and CD8 compartments.

Trimming removed 10 bases at V and 3 bases at J, with 18 bases between. This CDR3 contains 14 residues. This clonotype was seen many times. As yet, its antigen is unknown. 5'RACE template switching produced TCR cDNA carrying a universal primer site and UMIs. One entry per CDR3 protein, called by TCRdb with MiXCR from the 5' RACE reads. The table records fewer than 350,000 distinct CDR3 sequences, 3.5% to 4.5% of them present only once. The V call is TRBV12-3 or TRBV12-4, the J call TRBJ1-1; D is possibly TRBD1 (5 bases). This clonotype originated in a man younger than 35 who received the YFV17D yellow fever vaccine. This specimen consisted of PBMCs, obtained 15 days after the yellow fever booster vaccination. CDR3 region: CATARSGGDTEAFF. The CDR3 region has the DNA TGTGCCACGGCTAGATCGGGGGGGGACACTGAAGCTTTCTTT.